This T cell receptor beta chain was documented in a study of blood T cell repertoires in COVID-19. This clone came up once. The CDR3 has 15 residues. CDR1 and CDR2 (germline): KGHSH, LQKENI. With 5 bases removed from V and 1 base from J, the gap between germline ends came to 14 bases. Per the original data handling: Using reference gene primer amplification, nucleated cell counts were estimated. The method was immunoSEQ multiplex PCR; TCRdb's version includes in-frame clones alone and lacks a portion of them. That table gives V, J and clone size, and the DNA gave D and trimming. Here the sample spans 80,000 to 95,000 clones, over 70% being singletons.

The V gene is TRBV18, the J gene TRBJ1-1; tentatively, D is TRBD1 (5 bases). Material: peripheral blood. This TCR came from an elderly woman with acute or convalescent COVID-19. The CDR3 spells CASSGRGQENTEAFF. CDR3 nucleotides: TGTGCCAGCTCAGGGAGGGGTCAGGAGAACACTGAAGCTTTCTTT.